Listed here are 30 T cell receptor beta chains from one sample, sequenced in a study of pediatric ulcerative colitis. The table came from immunoSEQ multiplex PCR; TCRdb's copy has only in-frame clones and leaves some out. The data show around 14,000 clones, just under 90% seen once. Source material: blood. The receptors originated from a boy between 10 and 17 years old with moderate ulcerative colitis.

This clone has a single count. CDR3 nucleotide sequence: TGTGCCAGCAGTGTATTGGGGCGTCAAGCTTTCTTT. It yields the protein CASSVLGRQAFF. V is TRBV2 and J is TRBJ1-1; perhaps TRBD1 as D (5 bases). The CDR3 has 12 amino acids. V gave up 4 bases and J gave up 9 bases, with 12 bases separating them. The germline V gene has CDR1 SNHLY and CDR2 FYNNEI.

The rearrangement links TRBV7-2 to TRBJ1-6, with D perhaps TRBD1 (6 bases). The CDR3 is 17 amino acids. The germline V gene has CDR1 SGHTA and CDR2 FQGNSA. Trimming took 3 bases from V and 3 from J, leaving 15 bases between them. The CDR3 is CASSFWGGLVYNSPLHF. The DNA of the CDR3 is TGTGCCAGCAGCTTTTGGGGGGGCCTTGTCTATAATTCACCCCTCCACTTT.

The chain employs TRBV5-1 and TRBJ2-1; 9 bases agree with TRBD1. Trimming removed 0 bases from V and 6 bases from J; junction bases left unmatched: 13. Looked up from germline, CDR1 is SGHRS and CDR2 is YFSETQ. The length of the CDR3 is 18 residues. Here the CDR3 reads CASSLGGQGGVWRNEQFF. The CDR3, as DNA: TGCGCCAGCAGCTTGGGGGGACAGGGAGGGGTCTGGCGCAATGAGCAGTTCTTC.

The chain uses TRBV7-9 and TRBJ2-3; 11 bases align to TRBD1. Germline V lookup: CDR1 SEHNR, CDR2 FQNEAQ (reference sequence). This CDR3 spans 16 amino acids. J gave up 3 bases and V 5 bases, and 7 bases lay outside the gene matches. CDR3: CASSRWGQGVTDTQYF. In DNA, the CDR3 is TGTGCCAGCAGCCGATGGGGACAGGGGGTTACAGATACGCAGTATTTT.

The J gene is TRBJ1-3, the V gene TRBV14; tentatively, D is TRBD1 (6 bases). Trimming took 1 base from V and 4 from J, leaving 8 bases between them. Per the germline V gene, CDR1 is SGHDN and CDR2 is FVKESK. There are 14 residues in the CDR3. The CDR3 sequence is CASSQVTGGNTIYF. The CDR3, as DNA: TGTGCCAGCAGCCAAGTCACAGGGGGAAACACCATATATTTT. Full variable domain (outside the CDR3, taken from reference TRBV14 and TRBJ1-3): EAGVTQFPSHSVIEKGQTVTLRCDPISGHDNLYWYRRVMGKEIKFLLHFVKESKQDESGMPNNRFLAERTGGTYSTLKVQPAELEDSGVYFCASSQVTGGNTIYFGEGSWLTVV.

The chain is built from TRBV5-1 and TRBJ1-4; TRBD1 agrees at 7 bases. V shed 4 bases and J 6 bases; nucleotides not matched to a gene: 12. This CDR3 is 16 amino acids long. Germline CDR1 reads SGHRS; CDR2 reads YFSETQ. In DNA, the CDR3 is TGCGCCAGCAGCCTGGGACAGAGATCGAGCGATGAAAAACTGTTTTTT. Protein: CASSLGQRSSDEKLFF. The whole variable domain, remainder taken from reference TRBV5-1 and TRBJ1-4, is KAGVTQTPRYLIKTRGQQVTLSCSPISGHRSVSWYQQTPGQGLQFLFEYFSETQRNKGNFPGRFSGRQFSNSRSEMNVSTLELGDSALYLCASSLGQRSSDEKLFFGSGTQLSVL.

The gene calls are TRBV18 and TRBJ1-2; 7 bases match TRBD1. The CDR3 extends over 15 amino acids. The junction had 16 bases not matched to a gene; V was cut back by 7 bases and J by 8 bases. Per the germline V gene, CDR1 is KGHSH and CDR2 is LQKENI. CDR3 sequence: CASFRTGTVEEGYTF. The DNA of the CDR3 is TGTGCCAGCTTTAGAACCGGGACAGTAGAGGAAGGCTACACCTTC.

The chain joins TRBV5-4 to TRBJ2-7, with 9 positions matching TRBD2. V gave up 0 bases and J gave up 0 bases; unmatched junction bases: 7. In germline, CDR1 is SGHNT, CDR2 YYREEE (reference sequence). This CDR3 is built from 17 residues. CDR3 DNA sequence: TGTGCCAGCAGCTTGGCCCCCGGGCGGGAGGGCTCCTACGAGCAGTACTTC. Encoded protein: CASSLAPGREGSYEQYF.

The chain is built from TRBV27 and TRBJ1-2; D remains ambiguous. Deletions cut 5 bases from V and 4 bases from J, with 11 bases between. Germline CDR1 MNHEY, CDR2 SMNVEV (reference sequence). The CDR3 consists of 13 residues. In DNA form, the CDR3 reads TGTGCCAGCAGTCCCCGAGAGAGCTATGGCTACACCTTC. Translating gives CASSPRESYGYTF.

The chain uses TRBV15 and TRBJ2-7; D not certain. CDR1 is LNHNV, CDR2 YYDKDF, per germline (reference sequence). Trimming left V 1 base short and J 2 bases short, with 15 bases between. The CDR3 is made up of 16 amino acids. The CDR3 DNA reads as TGTGCCACCAGCAGAGGGGCGCTGACTGGGACCTACGAGCAGTACTTC. This gives the protein CATSRGALTGTYEQYF. Full variable domain (missing parts from reference TRBV15 and TRBJ2-7): DAMVIQNPRYQVTQFGKPVTLSCSQTLNHNVMYWYQQKSSQAPKLLFHYYDKDFNNEADTPDNFQSRRPNTSFCFLDIRSPGLGDTAMYLCATSRGALTGTYEQYFGPGTRLTVT.

CDR3 residues: CASSQDSTVYMNTEAFF. CDR3 bases: TGCGCCAGCAGCCAAGATAGCACAGTATACATGAACACTGAAGCTTTCTTT. This chain uses TRBV4-1 with TRBJ1-1; D is undetermined. The germline CDR1 and CDR2 sequences are MGHRA and YSYEKL. The CDR3 length is 17 residues. Trimming shortened V by 0 bases and J by 0 bases, and 14 bases separated the two germline ends.

The V call is TRBV5-1, the J call TRBJ1-2; weak D call: TRBD1 (5 bases). Germline CDR1 SGHRS, CDR2 YFSETQ. The CDR3 covers 14 residues. With 2 bases removed from V and 8 bases from J, the gap between germline ends came to 16 bases. DNA for the CDR3: TGCGCCAGCAGCTTAGGGGATCCGTCGGGGGGCTACACCTTC. Its translation is CASSLGDPSGGYTF.

This chain uses TRBV27 with TRBJ1-5; D gene ambiguous. Germline CDR1 reads MNHEY; CDR2 reads SMNVEV (reference sequence). V shed 5 bases and J shed 2 bases, with 10 bases lying between them. The CDR3 contains 14 residues. CDR3: CASSPMGGNQPQHF. The CDR3 coding sequence is TGTGCCAGCAGTCCTATGGGAGGCAATCAGCCCCAGCATTTT.

The chain links TRBV7-9 to TRBJ2-3; D is possibly TRBD1 or TRBD2 (6 bases each). The CDR3 totals 15 residues. Germline CDR1 reads SEHNR; CDR2 reads FQNEAQ (reference sequence). Trimming removed 5 bases at V and 3 bases at J, with 15 bases between. The CDR3 coding sequence is TGTGCCAGCAGCCCCTGGGGGGCGCCTACAGATACGCAGTATTTT. The encoded protein is CASSPWGAPTDTQYF.

CDR3 bases: TGTGCCAGCAGCTTAGTTGCCGGGGGGCGAACAGATACGCAGTATTTT. Residues: CASSLVAGGRTDTQYF. The V call is TRBV7-2, the J call TRBJ2-3, with TRBD2 as a possible D gene (7 bases). The CDR3 spans 16 residues. Germline V gene data show CDR1 as SGHTA and CDR2 as FQGNSA. Trimming took off 1 base at V and 3 bases at J, with 14 bases between the two ends.

V is TRBV18 and J is TRBJ2-3; D is unclear. CDR1 KGHSH and CDR2 LQKENI come from the germline V gene. This CDR3 is built from 14 residues. Trimming removed 1 base from V and 2 bases from J, with 7 bases in between. This CDR3 is CASSPRADTDTQYF. CDR3 sequence (DNA): TGTGCCAGCTCACCACGGGCAGACACAGATACGCAGTATTTT.

This chain connects TRBV6-4 to TRBJ1-1; no reliable D call. Germline assignment: CDR1 MRHNA and CDR2 SNTAGT. V was trimmed by 1 base and J by 4 bases, leaving 7 bases between them. The CDR3 covers 13 residues. Here the CDR3 DNA reads TGTGCCAGCAGTGACTTGGCTGGCACTGAAGCTTTCTTT. This codes for CASSDLAGTEAFF.

The rearrangement links TRBV11-2 to TRBJ1-4; 9 positions match TRBD1. V dropped 3 bases and J dropped 4; count of bases not matched to a gene: 3. Germline CDR1 and CDR2: SGHAT and FQNNGV. The CDR3 sequence is 15 residues long. The CDR3 coding sequence is TGTGCCAGCAGCTTTGGACAGGGGTATAATGAAAAACTGTTTTTT. It translates to CASSFGQGYNEKLFF.

V is TRBV18 and J is TRBJ1-1, with unresolved D. The CDR3 totals 15 residues. Germline V gene lookup returns CDR1 KGHSH and CDR2 LQKENI. Trimming removed 3 bases at V and 6 bases at J, with 17 bases between. The CDR3 loop reads CASSPSSGRTAEAFF. The CDR3 nucleotides read TGTGCCAGCTCACCGTCTTCCGGGAGGACGGCTGAAGCTTTCTTT.

This chain uses TRBV29-1 with TRBJ2-3; tentative D call: TRBD2 (5 bases). The CDR3 consists of 12 residues. Looked up from germline, CDR1 is SQVTM and CDR2 is ANQGSEA. Trimming left V 8 bases short and J 1 base short, with 10 bases between. CDR3 loop: CSFWTRTDTQYF. The DNA for the CDR3 is TGCAGCTTCTGGACTCGCACAGATACGCAGTATTTT.

The chain links TRBV19 to TRBJ1-2; D ambiguous. V was trimmed by 3 bases and J by 0 bases, leaving 11 bases between them. This CDR3 region has 15 residues. Germline lookup yields CDR1 LNHDA and CDR2 SQIVND (reference sequence). For the CDR3, the DNA is TGTGCCAGTAGTATCTTAGGACCTCCTAACTATGGCTACACCTTC. Its protein product is CASSILGPPNYGYTF.

The chain carries TRBV7-2 and TRBJ2-5; either TRBD1 or TRBD2 may fit D (6 bases each). V was shortened by 5 bases and J by 7 bases, with 11 bases between the two germline ends. In germline, CDR1 is SGHTA, CDR2 FQGNSA. This CDR3 comprises 12 residues. CDR3 coding DNA: TGTGCCAGCAGCCAGGGGACTGGGACCCAGTACTTC. It translates to CASSQGTGTQYF. Full variable domain (remainder filled in from reference TRBV7-2 and TRBJ2-5): GAGVSQSPSNKVTEKGKDVELRCDPISGHTALYWYRQSLGQGLEFLIYFQGNSAPDKSGLPSDRFSAERTGGSVSTLTIQRTQQEDSAVYLCASSQGTGTQYFGPGTRLLVL.

This chain joins TRBV30 and TRBJ1-6; 7 positions match TRBD1. V shed 2 bases, J shed 10 bases, and the junction held 8 bases outside the gene matches. CDR1 and CDR2 (germline): GTSNPN, SVGIG (reference sequence). The CDR3 sequence is 14 residues long. The CDR3 DNA follows: TGTGCCTGGAGTCGGGACAGTGGGAAATCACCCCTCCACTTT. The encoded protein is CAWSRDSGKSPLHF.

This clone was observed once. The rearrangement uses TRBV10-1 and TRBJ2-3; D call uncertain. CDR1 WNHNN and CDR2 SYGVQD come from the germline V gene (reference sequence). The CDR3 runs to 11 residues. The ends were cut back, 2 bases at V and 3 bases at J, with 0 bases in the middle. Here the CDR3 reads CASSETDTQYF. The DNA for the CDR3 is TGCGCCAGCAGTGAGACAGATACGCAGTATTTT.

This rearrangement joins TRBV13 to TRBJ2-1; 15 bases map to TRBD2. The CDR3 has 15 residues. CDR1 is PRHDT and CDR2 is FYEKMQ in the germline V gene (reference sequence). V lost 5 bases to trimming and J lost 9 bases; unmatched junction nucleotides: 5. The CDR3 DNA sequence: TGTGCCAGCAGCCCCCGGACTAGCGGGGGGGGTGAGCAGTTCTTC. It specifies CASSPRTSGGGEQFF.

V and J are TRBV5-6 and TRBJ1-1; D is perhaps TRBD1 (5 bases). V lost 0 bases and J lost 6, with 6 bases in between. CDR3 length: 12 amino acids. Germline lookup yields CDR1 SGHDT and CDR2 YYEEEE. The CDR3 region has the DNA TGTGCCAGCAGCTTGGTGACAGCTGAAGCTTTCTTT. Protein: CASSLVTAEAFF.

This clone was found once. The chain employs TRBV6-5 and TRBJ1-1; no clear D gene. V was cut by 0 bases and J by 7 bases, with 12 bases left in between. The CDR3 is made up of 14 amino acids. Germline V gene lookup returns CDR1 MNHEY and CDR2 SVGAGI. The CDR3 protein is CASSYSERRREAFF. DNA for the CDR3: TGTGCCAGCAGTTACTCGGAGCGCAGACGTGAAGCTTTCTTT.

The rearrangement joins TRBV23-1 to TRBJ2-1; D not resolved. TRBV23-1 has ORF status, its function being uncertain. The CDR3 consists of 17 residues. V lost 0 bases and J 6 bases, leaving 18 bases between the germline ends. This chain's CDR3 is CASSQSSRQEPSNEQFF. DNA for the CDR3: TGCGCCAGCAGTCAATCAAGCAGGCAGGAGCCGAGCAATGAGCAGTTCTTC.

V and J are TRBV19 and TRBJ2-5; TRBD2 agrees at 9 bases. From germline, CDR1 is LNHDA and CDR2 SQIVND (reference sequence). The CDR3 consists of 13 residues. V trimming: 5 bases; J trimming: 5 bases; junction bases outside the gene matches: 3. The CDR3 loop reads CASSGLAGETQYF. CDR3 coding DNA: TGTGCCAGTAGTGGGCTAGCGGGGGAGACCCAGTACTTC.

This clone was detected once. The chain recombines TRBV30 with TRBJ2-2; weak D call: TRBD2 (6 bases). The germline V and J ends were trimmed by 3 bases and 3 bases, with 11 bases remaining between them. The CDR3 has 14 residues. Germline lookup yields CDR1 GTSNPN and CDR2 SVGIG (reference sequence). The CDR3 coding sequence is TGTGCCTGGAGGGGTGGAGGGGACACCGGGGAGCTGTTTTTT. Amino acids: CAWRGGGDTGELFF.